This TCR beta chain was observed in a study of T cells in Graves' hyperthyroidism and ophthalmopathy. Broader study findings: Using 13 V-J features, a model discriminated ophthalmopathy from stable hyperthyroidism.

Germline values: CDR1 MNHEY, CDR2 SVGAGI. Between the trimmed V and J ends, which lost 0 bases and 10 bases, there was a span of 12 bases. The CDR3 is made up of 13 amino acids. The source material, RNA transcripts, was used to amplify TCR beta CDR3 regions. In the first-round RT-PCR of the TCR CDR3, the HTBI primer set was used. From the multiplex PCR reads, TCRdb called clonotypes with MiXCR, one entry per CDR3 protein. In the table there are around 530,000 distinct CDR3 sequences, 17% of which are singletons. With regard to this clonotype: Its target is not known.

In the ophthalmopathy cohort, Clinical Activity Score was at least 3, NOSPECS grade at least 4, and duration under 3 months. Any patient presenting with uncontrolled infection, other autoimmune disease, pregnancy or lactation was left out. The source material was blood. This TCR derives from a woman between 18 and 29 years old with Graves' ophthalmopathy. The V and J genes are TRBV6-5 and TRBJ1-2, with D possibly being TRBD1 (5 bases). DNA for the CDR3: TGTGCCAGCAGTTACTCGCGGGAGGGGTCCTACACCTTC. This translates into CASSYSREGSYTF.